The 29 T cell receptor beta chains below were found in one sample sequenced in a study of blood T cells in healthy people across ages. Sample-barcoded 5' priming and a J-beta primer mix drove a second PCR of about 6 to 12 cycles. Using its own MiXCR run on the 5' RACE reads, TCRdb lists one record per CDR3 protein. The sample holds nearly 800,000 distinct CDR3 sequences, about 56% seen once. The sample taken for sequencing was blood. These receptors came from a middle-aged man in good health.

Only a few counts were recorded for this clonotype. The genes are TRBV14 and TRBJ1-1; D not resolved. In germline, CDR1 is SGHDN, CDR2 FVKESK. V lost 5 bases and J lost 2, with 9 bases in between. This CDR3 contains 13 residues. The CDR3 sequence is CASSAQFNTEAFF. The DNA of the CDR3 is TGTGCCAGCAGCGCCCAGTTCAACACTGAAGCTTTCTTT.

A single count supports this clonotype. This chain connects TRBV6-1 to TRBJ2-7; TRBD1 matches at 7 bases. From germline, CDR1 is MNHNS and CDR2 SASEGT. The V gene end was trimmed by 2 bases and the J gene end by 3 bases; junction bases not matched to a gene: 7. The CDR3 contains 15 residues. DNA for the CDR3: TGTGCCAGCAGTGAAAGGGACAGAGAGTACTACGAGCAGTACTTC. Its translation: CASSERDREYYEQYF.

This clonotype was seen a handful of times. The genes are TRBV7-6 and TRBJ1-6; D call uncertain. CDR1 is SGHVS, CDR2 FNYEAQ, per germline. The CDR3 sequence is 12 residues long. Trimming removed 2 bases at V and 8 bases at J, with 4 bases between. The CDR3 protein is CASSLRDSPLHF. In nucleotides, the CDR3 is TGTGCCAGCAGCTTAAGGGATTCACCCCTCCACTTT.

V and J are TRBV7-3 and TRBJ1-2, with a tentative D call TRBD1 (6 bases). The CDR3 runs to 13 residues. With 5 bases removed from V and 7 bases from J, the gap between germline ends came to 14 bases. Germline-derived CDR1 and CDR2 are SGHTA and FQGTGA. CDR3 sequence: CASSQQGIGGYTF. The CDR3 DNA sequence: TGTGCCAGCAGCCAACAGGGAATCGGTGGCTACACCTTC.

J is TRBJ2-5 and V is TRBV3-1; 9 nucleotides align to TRBD1. Germline V gives CDR1 LGHDT, CDR2 YNNKEL (reference sequence). V lost 3 bases to trimming and J lost 11 bases; unmatched junction nucleotides: 1. CDR3 length equals 11 residues. The CDR3 nucleotides are TGTGCCAGCAGCCAGGGGACAGGGCAGTACTTC. Protein sequence: CASSQGTGQYF.

Only a few counts were recorded for this clonotype. The rearrangement uses TRBV5-1 and TRBJ1-4, with 7 bases identical to TRBD1. CDR1 is SGHRS, CDR2 YFSETQ, per germline. The CDR3 covers 16 residues. The junction had 11 bases not matched to a gene; V was cut back by 4 bases and J by 5 bases. This chain's CDR3 is CASSKNGGQINEKLFF. CDR3 coding DNA: TGCGCCAGCAGCAAGAACGGGGGACAGATAAATGAAAAACTGTTTTTT.

The V call is TRBV7-2, the J call TRBJ2-1, with D unresolved. Trimming left V 0 bases short and J 9 bases short, with 9 bases between. Per the germline V gene, CDR1 is SGHTA and CDR2 is FQGNSA. The CDR3 spans 13 residues. CDR3 protein: CASSLAGLTEQFF. The CDR3 DNA reads TGTGCCAGCAGCTTAGCAGGATTGACTGAGCAGTTCTTC.

The rearrangement links TRBV11-3 to TRBJ2-1; D perhaps matches TRBD2 (5 bases). The V gene's germline CDR1 is SGHNT and CDR2 YENEEA. V shed 4 bases and J shed 4 bases, with 11 bases lying between them. The CDR3 length is 14 residues. The CDR3 region has the DNA TGTGCCAGCAGCTCGATACTAGAGTACAATGAGCAGTTCTTC. Protein product: CASSSILEYNEQFF.

CDR3 loop: CASSMGSGANVLTF. The CDR3 DNA sequence: TGTGCCAGCAGTATGGGCTCTGGGGCCAACGTCCTGACTTTC. The chain joins TRBV3-1 to TRBJ2-6, with D unclear. The CDR3 has 14 amino acids. The ends were cut back, 6 bases at V and 0 bases at J, with 6 bases in the middle. CDR1 is LGHDT, CDR2 YNNKEL, per germline (reference sequence). The full variable domain, completed using reference TRBV3-1 and TRBJ2-6, is DTAVSQTPKYLVTQMGNDKSIKCEQNLGHDTMYWYKQDSKKFLKIMFSYNNKELIINETVPNRFSPKSPDKAHLNLHINSLELGDSAVYFCASSMGSGANVLTFGAGSRLTVL.

This clonotype was seen a few times. V is TRBV7-3 and J is TRBJ2-5, with a tentative D call TRBD1 (6 bases). The CDR3 consists of 14 residues. Germline loops: CDR1 SGHTA, CDR2 FQGTGA. Trimming shortened V by 5 bases and J by 1 base, and 11 bases separated the two germline ends. Here the CDR3 DNA reads TGTGCCAGCAGCCCGATAGGGGGCCAAGAGACCCAGTACTTC. Encoded protein: CASSPIGGQETQYF.

The rearrangement links TRBV27 to TRBJ2-1; a weak D match, TRBD1 (5 bases). CDR1 and CDR2 from the germline V gene are MNHEY and SMNVEV (reference sequence). The CDR3 length is 13 residues. V dropped 4 bases and J dropped 6 bases, with 10 bases sitting between them. DNA of the CDR3: TGTGCCAGCAGTTACAGGACGAGCAATGAGCAGTTCTTC. Translated: CASSYRTSNEQFF.

The chain has TRBV10-3 and TRBJ1-6; possibly TRBD1 for D (6 bases). This CDR3 region has 19 residues. The V gene lost 0 bases and the J gene lost 0 bases, with 15 bases spanning the gap. Germline V gene data show CDR1 as ENHRY and CDR2 as SYGVKD. As DNA, the CDR3 is TGTGCCATCAGTGAGTCGTTGCGGGGGCCGAGCTCCTATAATTCACCCCTCCACTTT. Amino acids: CAISESLRGPSSYNSPLHF.

This chain joins TRBV5-1 and TRBJ2-3, with D perhaps TRBD2 (5 bases). Germline V lookup: CDR1 SGHRS, CDR2 YFSETQ. Trimming stripped 0 bases from V and 2 bases from J, with 10 bases between. The length of the CDR3 is 15 residues. The CDR3 protein is CASSLDGDITDTQYF. The CDR3 coding sequence is TGCGCCAGCAGCTTGGACGGGGATATCACAGATACGCAGTATTTT. Filled out from reference TRBV5-1 and TRBJ2-3, the complete variable domain reads KAGVTQTPRYLIKTRGQQVTLSCSPISGHRSVSWYQQTPGQGLQFLFEYFSETQRNKGNFPGRFSGRQFSNSRSEMNVSTLELGDSALYLCASSLDGDITDTQYFGPGTRLTVL.

The chain is built from TRBV15 and TRBJ2-7, with a tentative D call TRBD2 (6 bases). Per the germline V gene, CDR1 is LNHNV and CDR2 is YYDKDF (reference sequence). Deletions cut 0 bases from V and 6 bases from J, with 12 bases between. The CDR3 spans 14 residues. The CDR3 DNA reads as TGTGCCACCAGCAGAGATCTGGGGGGAGTCGAGCAGTACTTC. This codes for CATSRDLGGVEQYF.

The chain carries TRBV24-1 and TRBJ2-1, with 9 bases matching TRBD2. This CDR3 contains 15 residues. Germline lookup yields CDR1 KGHDR and CDR2 SFDVKD. J was trimmed by 4 bases and V by 5 bases; bases with no gene match: 5. The CDR3, as DNA: TGTGCCACCAGTGGGGCGGGGGGGTTGTACAATGAGCAGTTCTTC. As protein: CATSGAGGLYNEQFF.

V and J are TRBV29-1 and TRBJ1-2, with 7 bases that match TRBD1. This CDR3 contains 13 residues. With V trimmed by 6 bases and J by 8 bases, 12 bases remained unmatched. From germline, CDR1 is SQVTM and CDR2 ANQGSEA. This CDR3 reads CSVVQGTGGGYTF. CDR3 DNA: TGCAGCGTGGTACAGGGGACGGGGGGCGGCTACACCTTC.

The chain employs TRBV27 and TRBJ2-5; D might be TRBD2 (7 bases). The V and J ends lost 6 bases and 3 bases respectively, with 17 bases between them. CDR1 is MNHEY and CDR2 is SMNVEV in the germline V gene (reference sequence). This CDR3 is built from 15 residues. CDR3 nucleotides: TGTGCCAGCAGCCGTTTGCGGGGGCCAAAAGAGACCCAGTACTTC. Translated, it gives CASSRLRGPKETQYF.

V usage is TRBV6-1 and J usage is TRBJ1-2; no clear D. Trimming removed 8 bases from V and 0 bases from J, with 13 bases in between. CDR3 size: 14 residues. CDR1 is MNHNS, CDR2 SASEGT, per germline. The CDR3 nucleotides are TGTGCCAGCGGGGATACCAGGACTAACTATGGCTACACCTTC. Protein sequence: CASGDTRTNYGYTF.

The V call is TRBV7-9, the J call TRBJ2-2, with D maybe TRBD2 (6 bases). The CDR3 loop spans 14 amino acids. The V gene's germline CDR1 is SEHNR and CDR2 FQNEAQ (reference sequence). The CDR3 bases are TGTGTGGACGAGAAAAATGGAGGGCCCGGGGAGCTGTTTTTT. This encodes CVDEKNGGPGELFF.

The chain uses TRBV20-1 and TRBJ1-2; D is undetermined. V lost 0 bases and J 4 bases, leaving 18 bases between the germline ends. This CDR3 spans 16 amino acids. Looked up from germline, CDR1 is DFQATT and CDR2 is SNEGSKA (reference sequence). Here the CDR3 DNA reads TGCAGTGCTAGAGAGTTGTCTCGGCCTCCTGGCTATGGCTACACCTTC. It specifies CSARELSRPPGYGYTF.

V is TRBV10-3 and J is TRBJ2-5; tentatively, D is TRBD1 or TRBD2 (5 bases each). Germline V gives CDR1 ENHRY, CDR2 SYGVKD. The CDR3 extends over 15 amino acids. The V end was cut by 5 bases, the J end by 11 bases, with 24 bases between. The CDR3 nucleotides read TGTGCCATCAGTTCGAAAGGTTTAGGGACGGATGAGCAGTACTTC. This encodes CAISSKGLGTDEQYF.

The gene calls are TRBV28 and TRBJ2-3, with 7 bases identical to TRBD2. This CDR3 contains 16 residues. Per the germline V gene, CDR1 is MDHEN and CDR2 is SYDVKM. The V and J ends lost 2 bases and 4 bases, in that order; junction bases with no gene match: 9. CDR3 in amino acids: CASSLGVAGDPDTQYF. CDR3 bases: TGTGCCAGCAGTTTAGGCGTTGCGGGAGACCCAGATACGCAGTATTTT.

With regard to this clonotype: At one end, the junction sequence differs from germline, possibly due to a read error. Here the CDR3 reads CANSPLGWRANEQYF. The CDR3 bases are TGTGCCAACAGCCCCTTAGGTTGGAGGGCCAACGAGCAGTACTTC. The chain combines TRBV11-3 with TRBJ2-7; D possibly corresponds to TRBD2 (6 bases). The CDR3 is 15 amino acids. Germline CDR1 SGHNT, CDR2 YENEEA.

The chain combines TRBV6-2 or TRBV6-3 with TRBJ2-3; D not certain. V shed 4 bases and J shed 4 bases, with 12 bases lying between them. This CDR3 has 14 amino acids. The V gene's germline CDR1 is MNHEY and CDR2 SVGEGT. Here the CDR3 DNA reads TGTGCCAGCAGTTCCCGCCTGGGGTCAGATACGCAGTATTTT. It translates to CASSSRLGSDTQYF.

This chain's CDR3 is CASSPTNRGREETQYF. In DNA form, the CDR3 reads TGTGCCAGCAGTCCGACGAACAGGGGGCGGGAGGAGACCCAGTACTTC. The V call is TRBV7-3, the J call TRBJ2-5, with 9 bases matching TRBD1. V lost 6 bases, J lost 5 bases, and 13 bases stayed unmatched. CDR3 length: 16 residues. Germline-derived CDR1 and CDR2 are SGHTA and FQGTGA.

The rearrangement joins TRBV21-1 to TRBJ1-2; the table's D call, TRBD1, has no DNA check behind it. TRBV21-1 is noted as a pseudogene. The CDR3 extends over 18 amino acids. The CDR3 DNA follows: TGTGCCAGCAGCAGCTCCGCCGTACAGGGGACCCATAACTATGGCTACACCTTC. Translated: CASSSSAVQGTHNYGYTF.

This clonotype turned up a few times. V is TRBV10-3 and J is TRBJ2-3, with D perhaps given as TRBD1 or TRBD2 (5 bases each). V gave up 6 bases and J gave up 5 bases, with 15 bases separating them. This CDR3 has 14 amino acids. Germline V gene lookup returns CDR1 ENHRY and CDR2 SYGVKD. The CDR3 loop is CAIRRDDGRDTQYF. Here the CDR3 DNA reads TGTGCCATCAGGAGGGACGATGGTAGAGATACGCAGTATTTT.

This sequence joins TRBV28 and TRBJ2-2; unclear D gene. CDR3 size: 12 residues. Germline CDR1 and CDR2: MDHEN and SYDVKM. Trimming took 4 bases from V and 4 from J, leaving 4 bases between them. The CDR3 loop is CASSSFTGELFF. In nucleotides, the CDR3 is TGTGCCAGCAGTTCTTTCACCGGGGAGCTGTTTTTT.

The rearrangement links TRBV18 to TRBJ2-1, with TRBD2 identical over 8 bases. Germline trimming cut 2 bases from V and 1 base from J; bases unmatched to any gene: 19. The CDR3 spans 21 residues. The germline gives CDR1 KGHSH, CDR2 LQKENI. The CDR3 sequence: CASSPGIHPSGSSGSYNEQFF. The CDR3 DNA follows: TGTGCCAGCTCACCAGGAATTCATCCCAGCGGGAGTTCCGGATCCTACAATGAGCAGTTCTTC.